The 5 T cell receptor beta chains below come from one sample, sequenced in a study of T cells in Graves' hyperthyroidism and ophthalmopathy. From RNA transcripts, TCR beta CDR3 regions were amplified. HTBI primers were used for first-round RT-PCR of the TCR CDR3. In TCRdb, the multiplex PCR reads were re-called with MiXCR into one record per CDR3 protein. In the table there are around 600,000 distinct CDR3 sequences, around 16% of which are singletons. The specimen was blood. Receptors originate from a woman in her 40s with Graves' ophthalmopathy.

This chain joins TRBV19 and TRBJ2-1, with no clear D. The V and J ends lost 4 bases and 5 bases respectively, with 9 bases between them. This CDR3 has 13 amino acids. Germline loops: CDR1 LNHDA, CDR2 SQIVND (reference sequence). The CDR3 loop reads CASSTRVHNEQFF. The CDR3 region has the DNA TGTGCCAGTAGTACCCGAGTACACAATGAGCAGTTCTTC.

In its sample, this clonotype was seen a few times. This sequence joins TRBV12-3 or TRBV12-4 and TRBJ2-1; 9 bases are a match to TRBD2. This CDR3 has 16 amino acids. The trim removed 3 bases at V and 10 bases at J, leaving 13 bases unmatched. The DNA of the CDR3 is TGTGCCAGCAGTTTGGGAGCGGGGGGCCATTTAGGCGAGCAGTTCTTC. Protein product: CASSLGAGGHLGEQFF.

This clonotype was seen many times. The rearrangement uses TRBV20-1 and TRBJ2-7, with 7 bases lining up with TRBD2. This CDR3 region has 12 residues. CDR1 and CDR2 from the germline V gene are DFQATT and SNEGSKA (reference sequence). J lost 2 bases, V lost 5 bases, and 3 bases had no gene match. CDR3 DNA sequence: TGCAGTGCTCCCGGGACTACCTACGAGCAGTACTTC. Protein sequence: CSAPGTTYEQYF.

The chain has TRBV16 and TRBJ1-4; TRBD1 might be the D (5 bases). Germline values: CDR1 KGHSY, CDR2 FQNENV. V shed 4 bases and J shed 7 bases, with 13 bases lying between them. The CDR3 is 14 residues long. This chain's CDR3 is CASSPQGPIEKLFF. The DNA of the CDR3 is TGTGCCAGCAGCCCCCAGGGACCGATTGAAAAACTGTTTTTT.

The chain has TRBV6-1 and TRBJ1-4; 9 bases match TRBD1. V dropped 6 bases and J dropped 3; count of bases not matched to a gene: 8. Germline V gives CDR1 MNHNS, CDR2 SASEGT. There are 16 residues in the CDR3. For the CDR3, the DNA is TGTGCCAGCAGACTACAGGGGGCGCTTGCTAATGAAAAACTGTTTTTT. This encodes CASRLQGALANEKLFF.